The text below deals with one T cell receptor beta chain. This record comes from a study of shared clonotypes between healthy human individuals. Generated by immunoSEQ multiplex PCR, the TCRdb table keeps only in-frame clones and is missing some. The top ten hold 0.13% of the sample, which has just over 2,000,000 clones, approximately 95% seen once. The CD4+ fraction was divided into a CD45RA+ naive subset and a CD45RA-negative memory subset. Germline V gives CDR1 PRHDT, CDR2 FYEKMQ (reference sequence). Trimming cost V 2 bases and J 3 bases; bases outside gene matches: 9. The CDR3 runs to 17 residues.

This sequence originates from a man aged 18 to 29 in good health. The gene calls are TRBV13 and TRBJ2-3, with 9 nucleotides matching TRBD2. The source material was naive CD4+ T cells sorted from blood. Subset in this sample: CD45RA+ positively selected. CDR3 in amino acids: CASSLYLAGAPTDTQYF. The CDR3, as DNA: TGTGCCAGCAGCTTATACTTAGCGGGAGCGCCGACAGATACGCAGTATTTT.